The 7 T cell receptor beta chains below all came from one sample that was sequenced in a study of CD8+ T cells in alopecia areata. Extracted from the samples, RNA was reverse transcribed into cDNA to serve as the sequencing template. Measured with immunoSEQ multiplex PCR; TCRdb has only the in-frame clones, and not every one. Here the sample spans more than 100,000 clones, around three fifths being singletons. The material was CD4+ T cells sorted from blood, obtained at week 0. The receptors come from a human donor with alopecia areata.

This sequence joins TRBV11-3 and TRBJ2-2; D is unresolved. The V and J ends lost 1 base and 6 bases respectively, with 6 bases between them. CDR3 length: 13 residues. Germline CDR1 SGHNT, CDR2 YENEEA. This CDR3 is CASSLGVAGELFF. CDR3 coding DNA: TGTGCCAGCAGCTTAGGGGTCGCCGGGGAGCTGTTTTTT.

In DNA, the CDR3 is TGCGCCAGCAGCTTGGACCGACCCAGAGATACGCAGTATTTT. It specifies CASSLDRPRDTQYF. The chain couples TRBV5-1 to TRBJ2-3; D call uncertain. Germline loops: CDR1 SGHRS, CDR2 YFSETQ. The ends were cut back, 0 bases at V and 5 bases at J, with 10 bases in the middle. The CDR3 loop spans 14 amino acids.

The rearrangement joins TRBV14 to TRBJ2-7; perhaps TRBD2 as D (6 bases). The CDR3 has 13 amino acids. Germline CDR1 and CDR2: SGHDN and FVKESK. V gave up 6 bases and J gave up 6 bases, with 15 bases separating them. The CDR3 nucleotides read TGTGCCAGCAGTCTCGGACTGGGAGGCGAGCAGTACTTC. Its protein is CASSLGLGGEQYF.

The chain links TRBV30 to TRBJ1-5; D not certain. Germline loops: CDR1 GTSNPN, CDR2 SVGIG (reference sequence). Trimming pared 7 bases from V and 0 bases from J, leaving 10 bases between. The CDR3 is 13 amino acids. The CDR3 loop is CALGLDSNQPQHF. CDR3 DNA sequence: TGTGCCTTAGGACTCGATAGCAATCAGCCCCAGCATTTT.

The sample holds a few counts of this clone. The CDR3 reads CASRNIYEQYF. DNA for the CDR3: TGTGCCAGCAGGAATATCTACGAGCAGTACTTC. The rearrangement uses TRBV6-5 and TRBJ2-7; D gene unclear. The CDR3 has 11 residues. The V gene's germline CDR1 is MNHEY and CDR2 SVGAGI. The V end lost 6 bases, the J end lost 3 bases, and 6 bases lay between the germline ends.

A single count supports this clone. The rearrangement joins TRBV14 to TRBJ2-3; possible D gene TRBD1, 6 bases. Germline-derived CDR1 and CDR2 are SGHDN and FVKESK. The CDR3 covers 18 residues. Between the trimmed V and J ends, which lost 0 bases and 3 bases, there was a span of 19 bases. CDR3 region: CASSQEAKPDSATDTQYF. CDR3 in DNA: TGTGCCAGCAGCCAAGAGGCCAAACCGGACAGTGCGACAGATACGCAGTATTTT.

The CDR3 region has the DNA TGTGCCAGCAGTGAAATCGGGACAGGGGGTCAGCCCCAGCATTTT. It specifies CASSEIGTGGQPQHF. The chain couples TRBV6-1 to TRBJ1-5, with 11 bases matching TRBD1. The CDR3 runs 15 residues. Germline loops: CDR1 MNHNS, CDR2 SASEGT. The junction had 3 bases not matched to a gene; V was cut back by 2 bases and J by 6 bases.